This entry lists 9 T cell receptor beta chains sequenced from one sample in a study of blood T cell repertoires in COVID-19. The repertoire was sequenced with immunoSEQ multiplex PCR; TCRdb's copy has only in-frame clones and lacks some. The sample has around 310,000 clones; just under 90% are singletons. Source material: PBMCs or T cells enriched from blood (not recorded which). All receptors come from a woman aged 25-40 years who had recovered from COVID-19.

V gene TRBV30 combines with J gene TRBJ2-7, with a possible D match to TRBD1 (6 bases). Germline V gene lookup returns CDR1 GTSNPN and CDR2 SVGIG (reference sequence). Trimming removed 5 bases at V and 3 bases at J, with 14 bases between. This CDR3 is 13 amino acids long. The DNA for the CDR3 is TGTGCCTGGGACTCGGACAGCCACTACGAGCAGTACTTC. Translation: CAWDSDSHYEQYF.

The V gene is TRBV13, the J gene TRBJ2-7, with TRBD2 identical over 8 bases. V dropped 5 bases and J dropped 3; count of bases not matched to a gene: 9. Germline V gives CDR1 PRHDT, CDR2 FYEKMQ (reference sequence). The CDR3 contains 15 residues. This CDR3 reads CASSRQRERHYEQYF. CDR3 nucleotide sequence: TGTGCCAGCAGCCGCCAGCGGGAGCGACACTACGAGCAGTACTTC. The full variable domain, rest sourced from reference TRBV13 and TRBJ2-7, is AAGVIQSPRHLIKEKRETATLKCYPIPRHDTVYWYQQGPGQDPQFLISFYEKMQSDKGSIPDRFSAQQFSDYHSELNMSSLELGDSALYFCASSRQRERHYEQYFGPGTRLTVT.

For this clone: The identical CDR3 is also encoded by other nucleotide sequences in the sample. The chain joins TRBV18 to TRBJ1-4, with no clear D. The CDR3 sequence is 16 residues long. Germline V gene sequence: CDR1 KGHSH, CDR2 LQKENI. Between the trimmed V and J ends, which lost 6 bases and 7 bases, there was a span of 21 bases. The CDR3 loop is CASSPDGIGVGEKLFF. Here the CDR3 DNA reads TGTGCCAGCTCGCCGGATGGGATCGGGGTCGGTGAAAAACTGTTTTTT.

The chain combines TRBV6-5 with TRBJ2-5, with D tentatively TRBD1 (6 bases). Germline CDR1 and CDR2: MNHEY and SVGAGI. Trimming left V 6 bases short and J 2 bases short, with 7 bases between. The CDR3 runs to 12 residues. CDR3 in amino acids: CASRTGQETQYF. As DNA, the CDR3 is TGTGCCAGCAGAACAGGGCAAGAGACCCAGTACTTC.

The chain links TRBV5-1 to TRBJ2-7, with 9 bases lining up with TRBD1. The CDR3 contains 14 residues. CDR1 is SGHRS, CDR2 YFSETQ, per germline. V shed 6 bases and J 4 bases; nucleotides not matched to a gene: 8. The CDR3 DNA follows: TGCGCCAGCACCCCGGGACAGGGAGCGTACGAGCAGTACTTC. Translation: CASTPGQGAYEQYF.

A single count supports this clone. The chain recombines TRBV19 with TRBJ1-2; D might be TRBD1 (6 bases). Germline V gene data show CDR1 as LNHDA and CDR2 as SQIVND (reference sequence). The CDR3 is 19 residues long. V gave up 9 bases and J gave up 0 bases, with 29 bases separating them. CDR3 protein: CASGQPGRLRARSNYGYTF. The CDR3 nucleotides read TGTGCCAGCGGACAGCCAGGCCGATTAAGGGCAAGATCTAACTATGGCTACACCTTC.

V gene TRBV19 combines with J gene TRBJ2-7, with D maybe TRBD1 (6 bases). Trimming left V 3 bases short and J 2 bases short, with 11 bases between. This CDR3 is 14 amino acids long. Germline CDR1 LNHDA, CDR2 SQIVND (reference sequence). The CDR3 DNA sequence: TGTGCCAGTAGTATCGCCACAGGGACCTACGAGCAGTACTTC. Translation gives CASSIATGTYEQYF.

This chain connects TRBV5-8 to TRBJ2-7, with D tentatively TRBD2 (6 bases). Germline CDR1 and CDR2: SGHTS and YDEGEE. V dropped 10 bases and J dropped 6 bases, with 11 bases sitting between them. This CDR3 contains 10 residues. The CDR3 sequence is CAWGVGEQYF. Here the CDR3 DNA reads TGTGCCTGGGGGGTTGGCGAGCAGTACTTC.

J is TRBJ2-7 and V is TRBV5-6, with D perhaps TRBD2 (5 bases). Per the germline V gene, CDR1 is SGHDT and CDR2 is YYEEEE. The CDR3 sequence is 15 residues long. Deletions cut 3 bases from V and 4 bases from J, with 17 bases between. The CDR3, as DNA: TGTGCCAGCAGCTCTGTAGCAGAGGGCCGATACGAGCAGTACTTC. Amino acids: CASSSVAEGRYEQYF. Full variable domain (missing parts from reference TRBV5-6 and TRBJ2-7): DAGVTQSPTHLIKTRGQQVTLRCSPKSGHDTVSWYQQALGQGPQFIFQYYEEEERQRGNFPDRFSGHQFPNYSSELNVNALLLGDSALYLCASSSVAEGRYEQYFGPGTRLTVT.